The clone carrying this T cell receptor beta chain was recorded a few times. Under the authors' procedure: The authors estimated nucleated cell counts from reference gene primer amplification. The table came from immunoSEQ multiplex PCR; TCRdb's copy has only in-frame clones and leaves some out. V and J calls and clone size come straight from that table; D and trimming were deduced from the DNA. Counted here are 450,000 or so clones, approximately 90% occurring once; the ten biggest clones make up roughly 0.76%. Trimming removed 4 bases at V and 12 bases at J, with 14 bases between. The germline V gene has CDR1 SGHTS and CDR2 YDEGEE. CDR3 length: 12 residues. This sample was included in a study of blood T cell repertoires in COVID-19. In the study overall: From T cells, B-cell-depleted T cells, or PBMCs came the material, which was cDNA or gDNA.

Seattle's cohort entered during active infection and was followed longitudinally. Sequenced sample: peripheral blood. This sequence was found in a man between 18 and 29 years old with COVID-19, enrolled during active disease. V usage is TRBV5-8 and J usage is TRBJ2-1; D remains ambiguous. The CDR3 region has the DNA TGTGCCAGCAGCCGTGAAGGCTCTAGGCAGTTCTTC. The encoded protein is CASSREGSRQFF.